The rows below give T cell receptor beta chains drawn from one sample of a study of control samples from healthy donors and cancer patients. The protocol was immunoSEQ multiplex PCR, while the TCRdb copy is restricted to in-frame clones and leaves out a portion. The profile covers some 160,000 clones, with roughly 89% appearing a single time and 4.9% taken by the ten largest. Sequencing was performed on blood. The receptor source for this set is a man aged 25-45 years in good health. CDR3s include the opening cysteine and the closing phenylalanine or tryptophan. Each record gives: V gene, clone size, D gene, J gene, CDR3 DNA, CDR3 protein. The D gene is left open where the match is weak. Some rows have no size entry. The others give once, few or many, or a class for an expanded clone.

V gene: TRBV6-4
clone size: -
D gene: TRBD1
J gene: TRBJ2-1
CDR3 DNA: TGTGCCAGCAGTGAGACAGGGTACAATGAGCAGTTCTTC
CDR3 protein: CASSETGYNEQFF

V gene: TRBV7-2
clone size: -
D gene: -
J gene: TRBJ2-6
CDR3 DNA: TGTGCCAGCAGCTCCCCGGGTCAGGGGGGCTCTGGGGCCAACGTCCTGACTTTC
CDR3 protein: CASSSPGQGGSGANVLTF

V gene: TRBV6-2/TRBV6-3
clone size: -
D gene: -
J gene: TRBJ1-2
CDR3 DNA: TGTGCCAGCAGTTACTCGGACATCATCTACTACACCTTC
CDR3 protein: CASSYSDIIYYTF

V gene: TRBV10-3
clone size: -
D gene: -
J gene: TRBJ1-4
CDR3 DNA: TGTGCCACCAGAACGGAAAATGAAAAACTGTTTTTT
CDR3 protein: CATRTENEKLFF

V gene: TRBV19
clone size: -
D gene: TRBD1
J gene: TRBJ1-2
CDR3 DNA: TGTGCCAGTCGACTCACGGGACAGGGCTATGGCTACACCTTC
CDR3 protein: CASRLTGQGYGYTF

V gene: TRBV27
clone size: -
D gene: -
J gene: TRBJ2-3
CDR3 DNA: TGTGCCAGCAGGAGGACCGGCACAGATACGCAGTATTTT
CDR3 protein: CASRRTGTDTQYF

V gene: TRBV5-1
clone size: -
D gene: -
J gene: TRBJ1-6
CDR3 DNA: TGCGCCAGCAGCTTGGTGGTCGGGGGTGGATCACCCCTCCACTTT
CDR3 protein: CASSLVVGGGSPLHF

V gene: TRBV2
clone size: -
D gene: -
J gene: TRBJ1-4
CDR3 DNA: TGTGCCAGCAGCCCCCGGGCCAGGGTGGGTGAAAAACTGTTTTTT
CDR3 protein: CASSPRARVGEKLFF

V gene: TRBV27
clone size: -
D gene: -
J gene: TRBJ1-1
CDR3 DNA: TGTGCCAGCAGTTTATATCCCCCGAACACTGAAGCTTTCTTT
CDR3 protein: CASSLYPPNTEAFF

V gene: TRBV6-5
clone size: once
D gene: -
J gene: TRBJ2-5
CDR3 DNA: TGTGCCAGCAGTTACGGTAGCGGAACAGTCCAAGAGACCCAGTACTTC
CDR3 protein: CASSYGSGTVQETQYF

V gene: TRBV3-1/TRBV3-2
clone size: -
D gene: -
J gene: TRBJ1-3
CDR3 DNA: TGTGCCAGCAGCCAGGCCGGGACCTCTGGAAACACCATATATTTT
CDR3 protein: CASSQAGTSGNTIYF

V gene: TRBV24-1
clone size: -
D gene: TRBD1
J gene: TRBJ1-3
CDR3 DNA: TGTGCCACCAGTGATTTAGGGGGACAGGGTAATATAAGAAACACCATATATTTT
CDR3 protein: CATSDLGGQGNIRNTIYF

V gene: TRBV11-2
clone size: -
D gene: -
J gene: TRBJ2-1
CDR3 DNA: TGTGCCAGCAGCCCACTCAATGAGCAGTTCTTC
CDR3 protein: CASSPLNEQFF

V gene: TRBV9
clone size: -
D gene: -
J gene: TRBJ1-4
CDR3 DNA: TGTGCCAGCAGCGTACTGAGTTCAACTAATGAAAAACTGTTTTTT
CDR3 protein: CASSVLSSTNEKLFF

V gene: TRBV6-5
clone size: -
D gene: -
J gene: TRBJ1-3
CDR3 DNA: TGTGCCAGCAAGGAGGGGGGGGCGGTCACCATATATTTT
CDR3 protein: CASKEGGAVTIYF

V gene: TRBV5-4
clone size: -
D gene: -
J gene: TRBJ1-1
CDR3 DNA: TGTGCCAGCAGCCCCACAAAAACTTTCCGGCGTACTGAAGCTTTCTTT
CDR3 protein: CASSPTKTFRRTEAFF

V gene: TRBV19
clone size: once
D gene: -
J gene: TRBJ1-3
CDR3 DNA: TGTGCCAGTAGTATAAACAGCGGCCTCTCTGGAAACACCATATATTTT
CDR3 protein: CASSINSGLSGNTIYF

V gene: TRBV5-4
clone size: -
D gene: TRBD1
J gene: TRBJ1-1
CDR3 DNA: TGTGCCGGAAGTTCAGGGGGCACTGAAGCTTTCTTT
CDR3 protein: CAGSSGGTEAFF

V gene: TRBV10-3
clone size: -
D gene: TRBD1
J gene: TRBJ1-4
CDR3 DNA: TGTGCCATCAGTAGGACAGGAGGGGATGAAAAACTGTTTTTT
CDR3 protein: CAISRTGGDEKLFF

V gene: TRBV6-2/TRBV6-3
clone size: -
D gene: -
J gene: TRBJ1-3
CDR3 DNA: TGTGCCAGCAGTTACTCCCCGACGGGTTCTGGAAACACCATATATTTT
CDR3 protein: CASSYSPTGSGNTIYF

V gene: TRBV6-5
clone size: -
D gene: TRBD1
J gene: TRBJ1-2
CDR3 DNA: TGTGCCAGCAGAAAAGACAGGGGAGCCAACTATGGCTACACCTTC
CDR3 protein: CASRKDRGANYGYTF

V gene: TRBV15
clone size: -
D gene: -
J gene: TRBJ1-2
CDR3 DNA: TGTGCCACCAGCAGAGATCAGGGTTCTGGCTACACCTTC
CDR3 protein: CATSRDQGSGYTF

V gene: TRBV18
clone size: -
D gene: TRBD1
J gene: TRBJ1-5
CDR3 DNA: TGTGCCAGCTCATCGGACAGGAATCAGCCCCAGCATTTT
CDR3 protein: CASSSDRNQPQHF

V gene: TRBV18
clone size: few
D gene: -
J gene: TRBJ1-1
CDR3 DNA: TGTGCCAGCTCTCCAAAGGGGGGGACTGAAGCTTTCTTT
CDR3 protein: CASSPKGGTEAFF

V gene: TRBV12-3/TRBV12-4
clone size: many
D gene: -
J gene: TRBJ1-1
CDR3 DNA: TGTGCCAGCAGAAAGGGAGATTACACTGAAGCTTTCTTT
CDR3 protein: CASRKGDYTEAFF

V gene: TRBV5-1
clone size: -
D gene: -
J gene: TRBJ2-1
CDR3 DNA: TGCGCCAGCTCCGGGATGCAGAGCTCCTACAATGAGCAGTTCTTC
CDR3 protein: CASSGMQSSYNEQFF

V gene: TRBV19
clone size: once
D gene: TRBD2
J gene: TRBJ2-7
CDR3 DNA: TGTGCCAGTAGTTTCCCGACTAGCGGGAGCTACGAGCAGTACTTC
CDR3 protein: CASSFPTSGSYEQYF

V gene: TRBV21-1
clone size: few
D gene: -
J gene: TRBJ2-7
CDR3 DNA: TGTGCCAGCAGCAAAGACTTCCGGGACAACTCCTACGAGCAGTACTTC
CDR3 protein: CASSKDFRDNSYEQYF

V gene: TRBV4-3
clone size: -
D gene: TRBD1
J gene: TRBJ2-7
CDR3 DNA: TGCGCCAGCAGCCAGCACCGGGACAGGGGGCCCGAGCAGTACTTC
CDR3 protein: CASSQHRDRGPEQYF

V gene: TRBV6-1
clone size: once
D gene: -
J gene: TRBJ2-7
CDR3 DNA: TGTGCCAGCAGTGAAGTATATGGGTCCTACGAGCAGTACTTC
CDR3 protein: CASSEVYGSYEQYF

V gene: TRBV6-5
clone size: -
D gene: -
J gene: TRBJ2-5
CDR3 DNA: TGTGCCAGCAGATCAAGGGGGGAGACCCAGTACTTC
CDR3 protein: CASRSRGETQYF

V gene: TRBV28
clone size: -
D gene: TRBD2
J gene: TRBJ2-7
CDR3 DNA: TGTGCCAGCAGCGAAACGGGGGGGCTGTACGAGCAGTACTTC
CDR3 protein: CASSETGGLYEQYF

V gene: TRBV19
clone size: -
D gene: -
J gene: TRBJ1-2
CDR3 DNA: TGTGCCAGTAGTATCCGGGGGGTGCCTGGCTACACCTTC
CDR3 protein: CASSIRGVPGYTF

V gene: TRBV14
clone size: -
D gene: TRBD2
J gene: TRBJ2-7
CDR3 DNA: TGTGCCAGCAGCCTTGGGACTAGCGGGAGAGTTTGGGAGCAGTACTTC
CDR3 protein: CASSLGTSGRVWEQYF

V gene: TRBV5-8
clone size: -
D gene: -
J gene: TRBJ2-2
CDR3 DNA: TGTGCCAGCAGCTTGGAGACTTTCCAGGACACTAAAGGGGAGCTGTTTTTT
CDR3 protein: CASSLETFQDTKGELFF

V gene: TRBV2
clone size: -
D gene: TRBD2
J gene: TRBJ2-7
CDR3 DNA: TGTGCCAGCAGGAGGGAGGGGATGGAGTACTTC
CDR3 protein: CASRREGMEYF

V gene: TRBV2
clone size: -
D gene: -
J gene: TRBJ2-3
CDR3 DNA: TGTGCCAGCAGCCCGACCGGAACGCAGTATTTT
CDR3 protein: CASSPTGTQYF

V gene: TRBV6-5
clone size: -
D gene: -
J gene: TRBJ2-7
CDR3 DNA: TGTGCCAGCTCACCTGAGGGCCTGGATCCCTACGAGCAGTACTTC
CDR3 protein: CASSPEGLDPYEQYF

V gene: TRBV15
clone size: -
D gene: TRBD2
J gene: TRBJ2-5
CDR3 DNA: TGTGCCACCAGCAGTGACCGGGGGGTCCAAGAGACCCAGTACTTC
CDR3 protein: CATSSDRGVQETQYF

V gene: TRBV19
clone size: -
D gene: -
J gene: TRBJ2-3
CDR3 DNA: TGTGCCAGTAGTCCGGGACGAGGGGAGACAGATACGCAGTATTTT
CDR3 protein: CASSPGRGETDTQYF

V gene: TRBV4-3
clone size: -
D gene: TRBD1
J gene: TRBJ2-6
CDR3 DNA: TGCGCCAGCAGCCAATACAGGGGCGATAGCTCTGGGGCCAACGTCCTGACTTTC
CDR3 protein: CASSQYRGDSSGANVLTF

V gene: TRBV19
clone size: -
D gene: TRBD1
J gene: TRBJ1-1
CDR3 DNA: TGTGCCAGTAGTCGGACAGGGGGAAACACTGAAGCTTTCTTT
CDR3 protein: CASSRTGGNTEAFF